A single sample is the source of the 25 T cell receptor beta chains below, sequenced in a study of blood T cells in healthy people across ages. A J-beta primer mix and a sample-barcoded 5' primer were used in a second PCR of roughly 6 to 12 cycles. TCRdb processed the 5' RACE reads anew with MiXCR; each CDR3 protein has one entry. The repertoire includes 1.2 million to 1.5 million distinct CDR3 sequences, almost 60% of them detected once, and 5.5% to 8% sits in the top ten. The specimen was blood. The receptors shown here come from a man aged 18 to 30 in good health.

This clonotype was counted a single time. The chain is built from TRBV3-1 and TRBJ1-2; a possible D gene is TRBD1 (5 bases). V shed 4 bases and J shed 8 bases, with 14 bases lying between them. The germline CDR1 and CDR2 sequences are LGHDT and YNNKEL (reference sequence). The length of the CDR3 is 13 residues. CDR3 bases: TGTGCCAGCAGCCGGGGGACTGTAAGGGGCTACACCTTC. This codes for CASSRGTVRGYTF.

This clonotype was seen a few times. The genes are TRBV20-1 and TRBJ1-4; D uncertain. Germline CDR1 DFQATT, CDR2 SNEGSKA (reference sequence). This CDR3 is built from 15 residues. Trimming took off 3 bases at V and 4 bases at J, with 15 bases between the two ends. Here the CDR3 reads CSASGLRVHNEKLFF. CDR3 sequence (DNA): TGCAGTGCTAGCGGACTCCGGGTCCATAATGAAAAACTGTTTTTT.

This clonotype has more than one count but fewer than ten. The V call is TRBV7-2, the J call TRBJ1-2; no clear D. Per germline, CDR1 SGHTA and CDR2 FQGNSA. The CDR3 contains 12 residues. Trimming shortened V by 8 bases and J by 0 bases, and 7 bases separated the two germline ends. This CDR3 is CASLGANYGYTF. The DNA of the CDR3 is TGTGCCAGCTTAGGTGCTAACTATGGCTACACCTTC. Full variable domain (rest looked up from reference TRBV7-2 and TRBJ1-2): GAGVSQSPSNKVTEKGKDVELRCDPISGHTALYWYRQSLGQGLEFLIYFQGNSAPDKSGLPSDRFSAERTGGSVSTLTIQRTQQEDSAVYLCASLGANYGYTFGSGTRLTVV.

About this clonotype: A junction end diverges from the germline sequence, so it may reflect a read error. The rearrangement uses TRBV4-1 and TRBJ2-5, with 10 bases identical to TRBD2. The length of the CDR3 is 14 residues. Looked up from germline, CDR1 is MGHRA and CDR2 is YSYEKL. The CDR3 reads CASSQAGGQETQYF. The CDR3 coding sequence is TGTGCCAGCAGCCAAGCGGGGGGGCAAGAGACCCAGTACTTC.

This clonotype was seen a handful of times. This chain links TRBV29-1 with TRBJ2-1, with a possible D match to TRBD2 (6 bases). The CDR3 has 15 amino acids. CDR1 is SQVTM, CDR2 ANQGSEA, per germline. V was shortened by 4 bases and J by 4 bases, with 17 bases between the two germline ends. DNA of the CDR3: TGCAGCGTTGGCGGGGTCACAGGATCTTACAATGAGCAGTTCTTC. Its translation is CSVGGVTGSYNEQFF.

The rearrangement uses TRBV20-1 and TRBJ2-6; D is unresolved. Trimming shortened V by 3 bases and J by 0 bases, and 6 bases separated the two germline ends. CDR1 is DFQATT and CDR2 is SNEGSKA in the germline V gene (reference sequence). The CDR3 extends over 14 amino acids. The CDR3 loop reads CSASLISGANVLTF. The CDR3 region has the DNA TGCAGTGCTAGTCTAATCTCTGGGGCCAACGTCCTGACTTTC.

This chain joins TRBV4-2 and TRBJ1-2; D is unresolved. This CDR3 comprises 14 residues. Trimming took 3 bases from V and 0 from J, leaving 8 bases between them. Germline V gene lookup returns CDR1 LGHNA and CDR2 YNFKEQ. The CDR3 reads CASSQEDTNYGYTF. The CDR3 coding sequence is TGTGCCAGCAGCCAGGAAGACACTAACTATGGCTACACCTTC.

The chain links TRBV6-4 to TRBJ2-1; D call uncertain. Trimming pared 5 bases from V and 8 bases from J, leaving 13 bases between. The CDR3 consists of 13 residues. The germline gives CDR1 MRHNA, CDR2 SNTAGT. Here the CDR3 DNA reads TGTGCCAGCAGTCGAGCTCTGGGCGATGAGCAGTTCTTC. Translated, it gives CASSRALGDEQFF.

The chain carries TRBV7-9 and TRBJ1-1, with TRBD1 matching over 10 bases. CDR1 is SEHNR and CDR2 is FQNEAQ in the germline V gene (reference sequence). CDR3 length: 12 amino acids. J lost 11 bases, V lost 9 bases, and 9 bases had no gene match. The CDR3 DNA reads TGTGCCAGTGGACAGGGGGGAGCGGAGGCTTTCTTT. It is translated as CASGQGGAEAFF.

V and J are TRBV5-1 and TRBJ2-1; no definite D call. The CDR3 length is 14 residues. V lost 0 bases to trimming and J lost 9 bases, with 13 bases between them. From germline, CDR1 is SGHRS and CDR2 YFSETQ. In DNA form, the CDR3 reads TGCGCCAGCAGCTTGGTTAGCCTCGCCAGTGAGCAGTTCTTC. Protein sequence: CASSLVSLASEQFF.

V is TRBV10-3 and J is TRBJ2-1, with D perhaps TRBD1 (5 bases). The V gene lost 0 bases and the J gene lost 10 bases, with 7 bases spanning the gap. From germline, CDR1 is ENHRY and CDR2 SYGVKD. The CDR3 consists of 12 residues. This CDR3 is CAISESTAEQFF. CDR3 nucleotides: TGTGCCATCAGTGAGTCGACAGCGGAGCAGTTCTTC.

This clonotype is a singleton in its sample. At one boundary the junction diverges from the germline segment, which might be a read error. J is TRBJ2-3 and V is TRBV27; D may be TRBD1 (6 bases). This CDR3 contains 17 residues. Germline V gene lookup returns CDR1 MNHEY and CDR2 SMNVEV (reference sequence). For the CDR3, the DNA is TGTGCCAGCAGTTTGGTTCGAGGGACACTCTACACAGATACGCAGTTTTTT. The encoded protein is CASSLVRGTLYTDTQFF.

The J gene is TRBJ2-7, the V gene TRBV27; D not resolved. The V gene's germline CDR1 is MNHEY and CDR2 SMNVEV (reference sequence). Between the trimmed V and J ends, which lost 7 bases and 5 bases, there was a span of 15 bases. The CDR3 extends over 13 amino acids. CDR3 sequence: CASTTTASNEQYF. The CDR3 region has the DNA TGTGCCAGCACCACGACGGCCTCGAACGAGCAGTACTTC.

The chain is built from TRBV6-2 or TRBV6-3 and TRBJ1-1; 8 bases are shared with TRBD1. With V trimmed by 4 bases and J by 3 bases, 10 bases remained unmatched. Germline V gene data show CDR1 as MNHEY and CDR2 as SVGEGT. CDR3 length equals 16 residues. The CDR3 region is CASSSSTTGVDTEAFF. The CDR3 DNA follows: TGTGCCAGCAGTTCCTCCACGACAGGGGTAGACACTGAAGCTTTCTTT.

The genes are TRBV6-4 and TRBJ2-3; the match to TRBD1 covers 10 bases. The CDR3 contains 14 residues. Per the germline V gene, CDR1 is MRHNA and CDR2 is SNTAGT. The J segment lost 8 bases and the V segment lost 10 bases, leaving 12 bases of the junction unmatched. This chain's CDR3 is CANDLDRGKATQYF. Here the CDR3 DNA reads TGTGCCAACGATTTGGACAGGGGGAAAGCTACGCAGTATTTT.

The chain uses TRBV27 and TRBJ1-2; D remains ambiguous. Per germline, CDR1 MNHEY and CDR2 SMNVEV (reference sequence). CDR3 length equals 16 residues. The germline V and J ends were trimmed by 3 bases and 1 base, with 15 bases remaining between them. Written as DNA, the CDR3 is TGTGCCAGCAGTTTGAAAGGGCCCGAGGGTAACTATGGCTACACCTTC. It yields the protein CASSLKGPEGNYGYTF.

In its sample, this clonotype was seen once. CDR3: CSAAVGTSGQNEQFF. As DNA, the CDR3 is TGCAGTGCCGCGGTTGGGACTAGCGGACAAAATGAGCAGTTCTTC. J is TRBJ2-1 and V is TRBV20-1; 11 positions match TRBD2. In germline, CDR1 is DFQATT, CDR2 SNEGSKA (reference sequence). The CDR3 runs to 15 residues. V shed 6 bases and J 7 bases; nucleotides not matched to a gene: 11.

The rearrangement uses TRBV2 and TRBJ1-2, with 7 bases aligning to TRBD1. CDR3 size: 12 residues. In germline, CDR1 is SNHLY, CDR2 FYNNEI. V lost 11 bases and J lost 1; bases outside the gene matches: 4. The CDR3 loop reads CAPWDSNYGYTF. The CDR3 region has the DNA TGTGCCCCATGGGACAGTAACTATGGCTACACCTTC.

The chain links TRBV3-1 to TRBJ2-1; 16 bases fit TRBD2. The CDR3 length is 16 residues. The V and J ends lost 4 bases and 6 bases, in that order; junction bases with no gene match: 3. CDR1 and CDR2 (germline): LGHDT, YNNKEL (reference sequence). The CDR3 sequence: CASSPGTSGGGNEQFF. The CDR3 DNA is TGTGCCAGCAGCCCCGGGACTAGCGGGGGGGGCAATGAGCAGTTCTTC.

The chain is built from TRBV20-1 and TRBJ2-3; a weak D match, TRBD2 (6 bases). Per germline, CDR1 DFQATT and CDR2 SNEGSKA (reference sequence). This CDR3 contains 14 residues. Between the trimmed V and J ends, which lost 4 bases and 3 bases, there was a span of 14 bases. The DNA for the CDR3 is TGCAGTGCTATCAGCGGGCCCCGTACAGATACGCAGTATTTT. Translation: CSAISGPRTDTQYF.

This clonotype was counted a single time. The genes are TRBV28 and TRBJ1-3; D perhaps matches TRBD1 (6 bases). The germline gives CDR1 MDHEN, CDR2 SYDVKM. The V gene lost 6 bases and the J gene lost 4 bases, with 16 bases spanning the gap. This CDR3 region has 15 residues. The CDR3 loop reads CASRPDRPGGNTIYF. For the CDR3, the DNA is TGTGCCAGCAGACCTGACAGGCCCGGGGGAAACACCATATATTTT.

The chain carries TRBV11-2 and TRBJ2-1, with 9 bases fitting TRBD2. The CDR3 is 19 amino acids. Germline loops: CDR1 SGHAT, CDR2 FQNNGV. With V trimmed by 8 bases and J by 0 bases, 17 bases remained unmatched. CDR3 DNA sequence: TGTGCCAGCTCGGGGGGAGCGGAGCGGGAGGTTACCTCCTACAATGAGCAGTTCTTC. It yields the protein CASSGGAEREVTSYNEQFF.

The chain has TRBV6-2 or TRBV6-3 and TRBJ2-1; D gene unclear. Per the germline V gene, CDR1 is MNHEY and CDR2 is SVGEGT. V was cut by 6 bases and J by 0 bases, with 12 bases left in between. This CDR3 spans 15 amino acids. The DNA of the CDR3 is TGTGCCAGCAGAGCTTTTGCCCTCTCCTACAATGAGCAGTTCTTC. As protein: CASRAFALSYNEQFF.

CDR3 coding DNA: TGTGCCATCAGTGAGCGGGCAGTCCTGGGGGAGACCCAGTACTTC. This codes for CAISERAVLGETQYF. The chain has TRBV10-3 and TRBJ2-5, with unresolved D. Germline CDR1 and CDR2: ENHRY and SYGVKD. The CDR3 has 15 residues. V lost 2 bases and J lost 5, with 15 bases in between.

The chain links TRBV27 to TRBJ1-6; a weak D match, TRBD1 (6 bases). CDR3 length: 14 residues. V was cut by 2 bases and J by 8 bases, with 10 bases left in between. Germline V gene sequence: CDR1 MNHEY, CDR2 SMNVEV (reference sequence). In DNA, the CDR3 is TGTGCCAGCAGTTTAAGTTGGACAGATTCACCCCTCCACTTT. Protein: CASSLSWTDSPLHF.